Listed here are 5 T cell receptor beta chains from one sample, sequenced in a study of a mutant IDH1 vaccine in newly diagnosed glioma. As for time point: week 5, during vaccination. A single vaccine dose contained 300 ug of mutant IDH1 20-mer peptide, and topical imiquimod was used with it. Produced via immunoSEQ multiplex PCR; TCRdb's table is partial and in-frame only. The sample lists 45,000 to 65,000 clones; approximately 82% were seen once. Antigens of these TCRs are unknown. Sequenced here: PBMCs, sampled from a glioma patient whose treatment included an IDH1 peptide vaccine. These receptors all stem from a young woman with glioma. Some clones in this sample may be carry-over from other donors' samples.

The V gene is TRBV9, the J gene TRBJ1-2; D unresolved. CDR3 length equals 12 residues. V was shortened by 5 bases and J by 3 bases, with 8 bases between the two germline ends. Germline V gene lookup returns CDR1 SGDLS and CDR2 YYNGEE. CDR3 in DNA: TGTGCCAGCAGTACATACGACTATGGCTACACCTTC. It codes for CASSTYDYGYTF.

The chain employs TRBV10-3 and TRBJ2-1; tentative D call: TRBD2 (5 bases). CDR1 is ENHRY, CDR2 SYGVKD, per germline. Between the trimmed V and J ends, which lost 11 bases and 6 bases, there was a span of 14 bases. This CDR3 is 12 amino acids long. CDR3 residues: CAVGVARNEQFF. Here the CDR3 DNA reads TGTGCCGTTGGGGTAGCGCGCAATGAGCAGTTCTTC.

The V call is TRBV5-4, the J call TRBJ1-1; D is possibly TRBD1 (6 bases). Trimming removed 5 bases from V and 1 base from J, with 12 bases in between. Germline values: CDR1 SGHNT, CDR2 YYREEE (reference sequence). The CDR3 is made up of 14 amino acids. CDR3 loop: CASRRGSPNTEAFF. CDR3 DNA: TGTGCCAGCAGGAGGGGGAGTCCGAACACTGAAGCTTTCTTT.

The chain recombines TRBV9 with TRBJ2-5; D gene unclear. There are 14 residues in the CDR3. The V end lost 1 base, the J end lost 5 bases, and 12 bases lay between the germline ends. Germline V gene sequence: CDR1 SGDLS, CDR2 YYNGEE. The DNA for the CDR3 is TGTGCCAGCAGCGTAAGTCCCGTAGGGGAGACCCAGTACTTC. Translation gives CASSVSPVGETQYF.

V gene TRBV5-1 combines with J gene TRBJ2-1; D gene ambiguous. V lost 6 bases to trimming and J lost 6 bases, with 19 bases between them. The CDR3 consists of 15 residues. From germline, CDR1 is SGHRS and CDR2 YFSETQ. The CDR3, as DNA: TGCGCCAGCACCATACGTGAAAACACGGGCAATGAGCAGTTCTTC. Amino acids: CASTIRENTGNEQFF.